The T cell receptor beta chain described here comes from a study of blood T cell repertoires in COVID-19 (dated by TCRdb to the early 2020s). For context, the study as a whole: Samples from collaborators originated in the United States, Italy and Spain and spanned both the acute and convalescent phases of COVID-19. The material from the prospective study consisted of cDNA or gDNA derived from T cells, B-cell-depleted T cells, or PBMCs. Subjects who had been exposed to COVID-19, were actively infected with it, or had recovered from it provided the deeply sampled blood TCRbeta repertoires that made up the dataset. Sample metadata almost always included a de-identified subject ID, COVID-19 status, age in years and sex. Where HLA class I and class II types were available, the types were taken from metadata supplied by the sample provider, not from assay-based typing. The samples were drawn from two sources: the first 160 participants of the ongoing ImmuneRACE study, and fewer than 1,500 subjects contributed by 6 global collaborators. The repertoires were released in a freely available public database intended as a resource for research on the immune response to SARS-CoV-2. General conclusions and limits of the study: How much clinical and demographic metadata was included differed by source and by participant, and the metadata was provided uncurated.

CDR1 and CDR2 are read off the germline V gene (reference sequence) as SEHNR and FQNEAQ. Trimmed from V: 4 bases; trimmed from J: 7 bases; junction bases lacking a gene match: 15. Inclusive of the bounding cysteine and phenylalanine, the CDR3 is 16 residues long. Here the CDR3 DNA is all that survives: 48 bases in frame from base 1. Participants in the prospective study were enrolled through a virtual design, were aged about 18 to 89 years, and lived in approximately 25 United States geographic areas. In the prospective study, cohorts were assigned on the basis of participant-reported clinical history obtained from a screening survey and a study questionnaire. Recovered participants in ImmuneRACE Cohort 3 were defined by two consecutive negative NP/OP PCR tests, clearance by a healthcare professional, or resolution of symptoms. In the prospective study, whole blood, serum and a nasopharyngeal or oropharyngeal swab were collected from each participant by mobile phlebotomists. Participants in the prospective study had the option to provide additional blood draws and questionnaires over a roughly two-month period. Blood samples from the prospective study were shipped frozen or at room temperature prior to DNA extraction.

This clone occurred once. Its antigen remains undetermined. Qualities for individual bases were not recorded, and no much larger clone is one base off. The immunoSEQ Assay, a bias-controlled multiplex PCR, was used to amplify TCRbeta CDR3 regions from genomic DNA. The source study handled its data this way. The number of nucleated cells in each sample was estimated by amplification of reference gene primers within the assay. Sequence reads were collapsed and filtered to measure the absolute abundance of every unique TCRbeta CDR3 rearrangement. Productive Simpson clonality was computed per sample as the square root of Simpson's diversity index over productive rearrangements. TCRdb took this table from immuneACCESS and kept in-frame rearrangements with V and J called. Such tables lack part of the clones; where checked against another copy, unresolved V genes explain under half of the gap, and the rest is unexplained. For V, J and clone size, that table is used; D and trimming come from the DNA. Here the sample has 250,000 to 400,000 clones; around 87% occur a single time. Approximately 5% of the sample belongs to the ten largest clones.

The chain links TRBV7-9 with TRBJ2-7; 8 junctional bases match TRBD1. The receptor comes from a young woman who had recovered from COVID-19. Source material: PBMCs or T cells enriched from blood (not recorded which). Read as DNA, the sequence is TGTGCCAGCAGCTCTCACCGGGACAGGTTATCCGGGGAGCAGTACTTC. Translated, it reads CASSSHRDRLSGEQYF.